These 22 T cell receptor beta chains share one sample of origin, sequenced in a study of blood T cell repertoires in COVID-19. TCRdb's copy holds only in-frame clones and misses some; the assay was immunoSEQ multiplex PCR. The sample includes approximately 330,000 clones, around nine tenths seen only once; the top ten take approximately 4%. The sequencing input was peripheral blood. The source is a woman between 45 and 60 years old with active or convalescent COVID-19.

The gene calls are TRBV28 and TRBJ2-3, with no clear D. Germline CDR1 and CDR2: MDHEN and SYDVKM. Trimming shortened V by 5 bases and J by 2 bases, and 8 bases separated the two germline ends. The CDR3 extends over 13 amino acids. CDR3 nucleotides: TGTGCCAGCAGTCAATACTCCACAGATACGCAGTATTTT. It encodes CASSQYSTDTQYF.

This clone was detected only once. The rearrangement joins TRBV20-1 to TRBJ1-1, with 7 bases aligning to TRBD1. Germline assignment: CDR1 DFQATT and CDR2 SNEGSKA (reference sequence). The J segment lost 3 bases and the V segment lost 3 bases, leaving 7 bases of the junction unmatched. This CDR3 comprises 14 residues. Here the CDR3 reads CSASFQGEYTEAFF. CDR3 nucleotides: TGCAGTGCTAGTTTCCAGGGGGAGTACACTGAAGCTTTCTTT.

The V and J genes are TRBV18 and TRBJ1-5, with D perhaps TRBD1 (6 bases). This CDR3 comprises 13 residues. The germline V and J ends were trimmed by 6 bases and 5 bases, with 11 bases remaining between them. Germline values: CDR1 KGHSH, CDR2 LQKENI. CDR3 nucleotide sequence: TGTGCCAGCTCTCTTAGGACAGATCAGCCCCAGCATTTT. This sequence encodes CASSLRTDQPQHF.

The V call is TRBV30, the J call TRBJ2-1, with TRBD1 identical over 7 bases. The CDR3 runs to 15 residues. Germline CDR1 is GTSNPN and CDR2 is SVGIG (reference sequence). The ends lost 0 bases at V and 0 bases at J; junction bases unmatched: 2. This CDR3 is CAWSVDRASYNEQFF. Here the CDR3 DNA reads TGTGCCTGGAGTGTCGACAGGGCCTCCTACAATGAGCAGTTCTTC.

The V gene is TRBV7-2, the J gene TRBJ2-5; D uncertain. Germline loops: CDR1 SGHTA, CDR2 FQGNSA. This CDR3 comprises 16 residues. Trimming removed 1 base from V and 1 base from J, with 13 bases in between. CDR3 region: CASSLVGRTVQETQYF. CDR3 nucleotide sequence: TGTGCCAGCAGCTTAGTCGGCCGCACAGTCCAAGAGACCCAGTACTTC.

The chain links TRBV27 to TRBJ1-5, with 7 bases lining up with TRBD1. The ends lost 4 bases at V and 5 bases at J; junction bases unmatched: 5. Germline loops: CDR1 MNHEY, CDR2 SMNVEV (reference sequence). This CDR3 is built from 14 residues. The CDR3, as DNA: TGTGCCAGCAGTTACGGCGGACAGGATCAGCCCCAGCATTTT. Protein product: CASSYGGQDQPQHF.

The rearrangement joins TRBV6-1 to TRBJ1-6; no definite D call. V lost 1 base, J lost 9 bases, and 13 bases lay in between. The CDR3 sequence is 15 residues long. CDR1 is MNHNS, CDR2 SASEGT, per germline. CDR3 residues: CASSEEFASVSPLHF. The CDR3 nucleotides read TGTGCCAGCAGTGAAGAATTCGCGAGTGTTTCACCCCTCCACTTT.

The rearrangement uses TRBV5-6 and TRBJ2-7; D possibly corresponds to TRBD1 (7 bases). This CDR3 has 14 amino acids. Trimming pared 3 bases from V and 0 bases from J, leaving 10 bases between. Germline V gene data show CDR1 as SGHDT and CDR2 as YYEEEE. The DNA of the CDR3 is TGTGCCAGCAGCTGGGGGGACAGCTCCTACGAGCAGTACTTC. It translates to CASSWGDSSYEQYF.

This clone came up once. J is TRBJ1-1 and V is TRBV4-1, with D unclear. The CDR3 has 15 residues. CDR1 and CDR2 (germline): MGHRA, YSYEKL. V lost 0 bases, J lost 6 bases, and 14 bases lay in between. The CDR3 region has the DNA TGCGCCAGCAGCCAAGAACCGGGTTCCGACGCTGAAGCTTTCTTT. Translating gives CASSQEPGSDAEAFF.

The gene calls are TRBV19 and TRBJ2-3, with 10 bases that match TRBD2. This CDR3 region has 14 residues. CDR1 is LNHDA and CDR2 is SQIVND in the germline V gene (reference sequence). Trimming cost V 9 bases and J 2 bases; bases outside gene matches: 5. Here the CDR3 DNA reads TGTGCCAGCCAACTAGCGGGACACACAGATACGCAGTATTTT. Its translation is CASQLAGHTDTQYF.

CDR3 residues: CASSLTSGGIHEQYF. The CDR3 region has the DNA TGCGCCAGCAGCTTGACTAGCGGGGGTATCCACGAGCAGTACTTC. The chain employs TRBV5-1 and TRBJ2-7, with TRBD2 identical over 11 bases. Germline CDR1 is SGHRS and CDR2 is YFSETQ. The V segment lost 1 base and the J segment 5 bases; nucleotides outside the gene matches: 5. The CDR3 is 15 amino acids.

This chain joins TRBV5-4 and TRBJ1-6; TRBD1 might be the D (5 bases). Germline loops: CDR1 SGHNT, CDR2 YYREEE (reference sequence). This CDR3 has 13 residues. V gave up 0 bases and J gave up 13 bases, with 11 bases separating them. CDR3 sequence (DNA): TGTGCCAGCAGCTTGGCTCGGGGGGATCCCCTCCACTTT. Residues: CASSLARGDPLHF.

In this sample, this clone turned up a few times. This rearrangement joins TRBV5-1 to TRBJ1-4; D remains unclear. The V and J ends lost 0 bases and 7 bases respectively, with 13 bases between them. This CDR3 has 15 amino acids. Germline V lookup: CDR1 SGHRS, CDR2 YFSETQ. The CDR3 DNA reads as TGCGCCAGCAGCTTGGAAGGGTCGGCGGGTGAAAAACTGTTTTTT. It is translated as CASSLEGSAGEKLFF.

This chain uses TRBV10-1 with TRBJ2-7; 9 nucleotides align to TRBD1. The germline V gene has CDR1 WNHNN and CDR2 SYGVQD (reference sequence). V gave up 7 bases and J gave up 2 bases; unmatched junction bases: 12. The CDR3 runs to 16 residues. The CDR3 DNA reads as TGCGCCAGCACGTCCAACCGGGACAGGGCCCCCTACGAGCAGTACTTC. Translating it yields CASTSNRDRAPYEQYF.

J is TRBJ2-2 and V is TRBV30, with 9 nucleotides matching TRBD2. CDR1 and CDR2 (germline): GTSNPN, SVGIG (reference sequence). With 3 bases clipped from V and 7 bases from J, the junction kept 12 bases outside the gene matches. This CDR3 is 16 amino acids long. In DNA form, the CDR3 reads TGTGCCTGGAGAGCGCGGATAGCGGGAGTCCTCGGGGAGCTGTTTTTT. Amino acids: CAWRARIAGVLGELFF.

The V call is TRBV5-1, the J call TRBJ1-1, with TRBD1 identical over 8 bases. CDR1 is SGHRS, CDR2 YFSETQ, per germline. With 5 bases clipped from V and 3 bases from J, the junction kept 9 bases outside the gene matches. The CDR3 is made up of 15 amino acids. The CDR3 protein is CASRRGQGGDTEAFF. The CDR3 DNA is TGCGCCAGCAGGCGAGGACAGGGAGGGGACACTGAAGCTTTCTTT. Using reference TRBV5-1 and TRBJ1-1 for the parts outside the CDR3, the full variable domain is KAGVTQTPRYLIKTRGQQVTLSCSPISGHRSVSWYQQTPGQGLQFLFEYFSETQRNKGNFPGRFSGRQFSNSRSEMNVSTLELGDSALYLCASRRGQGGDTEAFFGQGTRLTVV.

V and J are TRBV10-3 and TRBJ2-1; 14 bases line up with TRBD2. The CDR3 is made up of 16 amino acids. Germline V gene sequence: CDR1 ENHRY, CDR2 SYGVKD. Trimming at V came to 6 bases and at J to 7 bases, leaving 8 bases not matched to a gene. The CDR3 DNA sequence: TGTGCCATCAGCCCTGGGGGGACTAGCGGGAGAAATGAGCAGTTCTTC. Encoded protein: CAISPGGTSGRNEQFF.

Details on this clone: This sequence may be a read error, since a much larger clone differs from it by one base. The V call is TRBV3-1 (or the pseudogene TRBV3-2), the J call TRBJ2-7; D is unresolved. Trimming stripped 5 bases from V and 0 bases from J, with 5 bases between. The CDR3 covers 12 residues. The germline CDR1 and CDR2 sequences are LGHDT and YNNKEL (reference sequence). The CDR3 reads CASSSLSYEQYF. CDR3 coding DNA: TGTGCCAGCAGCTCCCTCTCCTACGAGCAGTACTTC.

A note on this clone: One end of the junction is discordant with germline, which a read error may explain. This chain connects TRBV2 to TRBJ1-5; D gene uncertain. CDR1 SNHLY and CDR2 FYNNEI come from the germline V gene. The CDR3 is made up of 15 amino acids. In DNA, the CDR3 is TGTGCCAGCAACTCTGACGGGGTGAGCAATCAGCCTCAGCATTTT. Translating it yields CASNSDGVSNQPQHF.

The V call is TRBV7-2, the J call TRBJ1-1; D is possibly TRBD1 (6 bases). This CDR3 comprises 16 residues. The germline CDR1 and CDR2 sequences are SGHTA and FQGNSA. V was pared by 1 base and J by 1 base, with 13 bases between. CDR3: CASSLVWGGGNTEAFF. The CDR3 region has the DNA TGTGCCAGCAGCTTAGTATGGGGGGGCGGGAACACTGAAGCTTTCTTT. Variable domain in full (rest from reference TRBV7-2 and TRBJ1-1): GAGVSQSPSNKVTEKGKDVELRCDPISGHTALYWYRQSLGQGLEFLIYFQGNSAPDKSGLPSDRFSAERTGGSVSTLTIQRTQQEDSAVYLCASSLVWGGGNTEAFFGQGTRLTVV.

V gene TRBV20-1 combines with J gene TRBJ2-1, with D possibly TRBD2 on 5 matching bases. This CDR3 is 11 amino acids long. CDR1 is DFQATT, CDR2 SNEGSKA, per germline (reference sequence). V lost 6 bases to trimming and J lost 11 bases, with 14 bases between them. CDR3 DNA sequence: TGCAGTGCGCCAAACCGAGGGAAGCAGTTCTTC. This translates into CSAPNRGKQFF.

The CDR3 loop is CSVEVAGLRQTEAFF. The DNA for the CDR3 is TGCAGCGTTGAAGTAGCAGGGTTAAGACAAACTGAAGCTTTCTTT. The chain couples TRBV29-1 to TRBJ1-1; D may be TRBD1 (5 bases). Looked up from germline, CDR1 is SQVTM and CDR2 is ANQGSEA. There are 15 residues in the CDR3. Between the trimmed V and J ends, which lost 1 base and 5 bases, there was a span of 17 bases.